This T cell receptor (beta chain) is drawn from a study of beta chain features in type 1 diabetes. This clone occurred a few times. Its antigen is unidentified. Every isolated RNA sample was fully reverse transcribed, so sequencing captured expressed TCRB transcripts. Only in-frame clones appear in the TCRdb table, and some are missing; sequencing was by immunoSEQ multiplex PCR. The sample includes about 180,000 clones, roughly 8% of them seen just once. The study, taken as a whole, reports: Across patients, naive, central memory and Treg TCRB repertoires exhibited apparently greater similarity than was observed across healthy donors. Across all four CD4+ subsets, people with type 1 diabetes showed modestly shorter TCRB CDR3s. Any HLA-type effect on TCRB rearrangement remained unresolved here.

This CDR3 has 14 residues. V was pared by 4 bases and J by 4 bases, with 4 bases of the junction left unmatched. Germline CDR1 reads SGHTS; CDR2 reads YDEGEE. The sequenced sample consisted of central memory CD4+ T cells from blood. This TCR derives from a woman in her 40s with type 1 diabetes. The chain employs TRBV5-8 and TRBJ1-2, with 10 bases fitting TRBD1. The DNA of the CDR3 is TGTGCCAGCAGCCCGGGACAGGGGAGCTATGGCTACACCTTC. Protein: CASSPGQGSYGYTF.